The 26 T cell receptor beta chains below all came from one sample that was sequenced in a study of blood T cell repertoires in COVID-19. Some clones are missing from TCRdb's copy, which holds only in-frame ones; the method was immunoSEQ multiplex PCR. The sample comprises 150,000 to 200,000 clones, approximately 80% of which are singletons, and 20% to 25% rests with the top ten. The sample was peripheral blood. These receptors all stem from an elderly woman with acute or convalescent COVID-19.

The V and J genes are TRBV5-1 and TRBJ2-3, with D uncertain. Germline V gene data show CDR1 as SGHRS and CDR2 as YFSETQ. V was shortened by 2 bases and J by 3 bases, with 10 bases between the two germline ends. This CDR3 contains 14 residues. CDR3 sequence (DNA): TGCGCCAGCAGCTTTAGGCCGGGTACAGATACGCAGTATTTT. Its translation is CASSFRPGTDTQYF.

The chain employs TRBV5-8 and TRBJ2-3, with D hard to call. Germline CDR1 is SGHTS and CDR2 is YDEGEE. This CDR3 region has 12 residues. The V gene lost 2 bases and the J gene lost 2 bases, with 3 bases spanning the gap. The CDR3 coding sequence is TGTGCCAGCAGCTTAGCCACAGATACGCAGTATTTT. It is translated as CASSLATDTQYF.

This clone is a singleton in its sample. The chain employs TRBV4-3 and TRBJ2-3; D gene uncertain. This CDR3 contains 13 residues. V lost 0 bases to trimming and J lost 2 bases, with 3 bases between them. The germline gives CDR1 LGHNA, CDR2 YSLEER. This CDR3 reads CASSQDFTDTQYF. CDR3 bases: TGCGCCAGCAGCCAAGACTTCACAGATACGCAGTATTTT.

The chain uses TRBV18 and TRBJ2-6; 10 bases are shared with TRBD1. In germline, CDR1 is KGHSH, CDR2 LQKENI. This CDR3 has 19 residues. With 7 bases clipped from V and 1 base from J, the junction kept 13 bases outside the gene matches. CDR3 protein: CASYNPDRGRFSGANVLTF. In DNA form, the CDR3 reads TGTGCCAGCTACAATCCCGACAGGGGGCGATTTTCTGGGGCCAACGTCCTGACTTTC.

The chain recombines TRBV14 with TRBJ2-7; D may be TRBD1 (5 bases). The germline CDR1 and CDR2 sequences are SGHDN and FVKESK. The CDR3 is made up of 13 amino acids. Trimming cost V 1 base and J 6 bases, with 10 bases left between them. Written as DNA, the CDR3 is TGTGCCAGCAGCCAAGGGTTGCAGGGCGAGCAGTACTTC. Its translation is CASSQGLQGEQYF.

This sequence joins TRBV6-5 and TRBJ2-7; 9 bases fit TRBD1. The J segment lost 2 bases and the V segment lost 10 bases, leaving 6 bases of the junction unmatched. The CDR3 has 13 residues. Germline V gene lookup returns CDR1 MNHEY and CDR2 SVGAGI. CDR3 sequence: CATSGTGTYEQYF. The DNA of the CDR3 is TGTGCCACCTCGGGGACAGGGACCTACGAGCAGTACTTC.

Remarks on this clone: Distinct nucleotide sequences in the sample also encode this CDR3. The genes are TRBV29-1 and TRBJ2-2, with D unclear. The length of the CDR3 is 12 residues. The germline CDR1 and CDR2 sequences are SQVTM and ANQGSEA. V shed 5 bases and J shed 3 bases, with 7 bases lying between them. The CDR3 DNA sequence: TGCAGCGTTCGACTTGACACCGGGGAGCTGTTTTTT. It codes for CSVRLDTGELFF.

This clone was recorded only once. The chain joins TRBV6-5 to TRBJ1-2; D ambiguous. The CDR3 contains 14 residues. The ends were cut back, 8 bases at V and 4 bases at J, with 17 bases in the middle. The germline V gene has CDR1 MNHEY and CDR2 SVGAGI. CDR3 in DNA: TGTGCCAGCTTCGAACCCGCCTCGGGCTATGGCTACACCTTC. The encoded protein is CASFEPASGYGYTF.

The V and J genes are TRBV12-3 or TRBV12-4 and TRBJ1-3; unclear D gene. V lost 7 bases and J lost 9, with 16 bases in between. This CDR3 is built from 13 residues. CDR3 nucleotide sequence: TGTGCCAGCACCAAACCGGCGGTTCCCACCATATATTTT. Its translation is CASTKPAVPTIYF.

The chain combines TRBV2 with TRBJ2-1; D not certain. This CDR3 contains 13 residues. From germline, CDR1 is SNHLY and CDR2 FYNNEI. With 4 bases removed from V and 5 bases from J, the gap between germline ends came to 9 bases. CDR3 protein: CASSAPFDNEQFF. As DNA, the CDR3 is TGTGCCAGCAGTGCCCCTTTTGACAATGAGCAGTTCTTC.

This clone was detected once. CDR3 amino acids: CASSFLGSEQYF. CDR3 coding DNA: TGTGCCAGCAGTTTTCTAGGATCCGAGCAGTACTTC. The chain couples TRBV27 to TRBJ2-7; no reliable D call. The CDR3 length is 12 residues. From germline, CDR1 is MNHEY and CDR2 SMNVEV (reference sequence). V lost 3 bases to trimming and J lost 6 bases, with 9 bases between them.

V is TRBV2 and J is TRBJ2-3; TRBD2 matches at 7 bases. The V segment lost 8 bases and the J segment 0 bases; nucleotides outside the gene matches: 5. The CDR3 totals 14 residues. Germline CDR1 SNHLY, CDR2 FYNNEI. The CDR3 nucleotides read TGTGCCAGCGTTGCCGGGGGGAGCACAGATACGCAGTATTTT. Its protein is CASVAGGSTDTQYF. Together with reference TRBV2 and TRBJ2-3, the CDR3 gives the full variable domain: EPEVTQTPSHQVTQMGQEVILRCVPISNHLYFYWYRQILGQKVEFLVSFYNNEISEKSEIFDDQFSVERPDGSNFTLKIRSTKLEDSAMYFCASVAGGSTDTQYFGPGTRLTVL.

Comments on this clone: An end of the junction differs from the germline gene, which may be a read error. This chain connects TRBV6-1 to TRBJ1-4, with a tentative D call TRBD1 (5 bases). The CDR3 loop spans 14 amino acids. The germline V gene encodes CDR1 MNHNS and CDR2 SASEGT. The CDR3 bases are TGTGCCAGCAGTGAAGGCAGGAAGGTTGACAGCCCTGCTTTT. This encodes CASSEGRKVDSPAF.

This chain joins TRBV5-8 and TRBJ2-1, with D possibly being TRBD2 (6 bases). Germline values: CDR1 SGHTS, CDR2 YDEGEE. The CDR3 totals 16 residues. The V end was cut by 4 bases, the J end by 0 bases, with 14 bases between. CDR3 residues: CASSTFRGSSYNEQFF. CDR3 sequence (DNA): TGTGCCAGCAGCACATTCCGGGGGAGCTCCTACAATGAGCAGTTCTTC.

This clone was picked up one time. CDR3 sequence reads: CASSRTGARQQYF. CDR3 DNA: TGTGCCAGCAGTCGAACGGGAGCCAGACAGCAGTACTTC. The J gene is TRBJ2-7, the V gene TRBV13, with a weak D call TRBD2 (6 bases). This CDR3 is built from 13 residues. Per the germline V gene, CDR1 is PRHDT and CDR2 is FYEKMQ (reference sequence). The ends were cut back, 6 bases at V and 8 bases at J, with 17 bases in the middle.

V and J are TRBV5-1 and TRBJ2-3, with 8 bases aligning to TRBD2. J gave up 6 bases and V 5 bases, and 8 bases lay outside the gene matches. The germline V gene has CDR1 SGHRS and CDR2 YFSETQ. The CDR3 has 14 residues. The CDR3 region has the DNA TGCGCCAGCAGTCAGCCCGGGGGGGAGGATACGCAGTATTTT. Residues: CASSQPGGEDTQYF. The full variable domain, with the rest looked up from reference TRBV5-1 and TRBJ2-3, is KAGVTQTPRYLIKTRGQQVTLSCSPISGHRSVSWYQQTPGQGLQFLFEYFSETQRNKGNFPGRFSGRQFSNSRSEMNVSTLELGDSALYLCASSQPGGEDTQYFGPGTRLTVL.

The V call is TRBV11-2, the J call TRBJ1-4; D is uncertain. The V end was cut by 2 bases, the J end by 4 bases, with 8 bases between. Per germline, CDR1 SGHAT and CDR2 FQNNGV. The length of the CDR3 is 14 residues. CDR3 sequence: CASSLHSGNEKLFF. The CDR3 bases are TGTGCCAGCAGCTTACACAGCGGTAATGAAAAACTGTTTTTT. The full variable domain, in which reference TRBV11-2 and TRBJ1-4 provide the parts outside the CDR3, is EAGVAQSPRYKIIEKRQSVAFWCNPISGHATLYWYQQILGQGPKLLIQFQNNGVVDDSQLPKDRFSAERLKGVDSTLKIQPAKLEDSAVYLCASSLHSGNEKLFFGSGTQLSVL.

The chain is built from TRBV30 and TRBJ1-6; TRBD1 matches 9 bases. Germline CDR1 is GTSNPN and CDR2 is SVGIG (reference sequence). V was pared by 2 bases and J by 7 bases, with 6 bases of the junction left unmatched. The CDR3 has 15 amino acids. The CDR3 here is CAWSRGGTGNSPLHF. The CDR3 DNA is TGTGCCTGGAGTAGGGGCGGGACAGGGAATTCACCCCTCCACTTT.

Of note for this clone: At one end the junction does not follow the germline gene, possibly because of a read error. The gene calls are TRBV9 and TRBJ1-2; TRBD1 agrees at 10 bases. This CDR3 comprises 14 residues. Germline loops: CDR1 SGDLS, CDR2 YYNGEE. In nucleotides, the CDR3 is TGTGCCAGCAGCGCGGCGACAGGGGGCTATCGCTACACCTTC. Its translation is CASSAATGGYRYTF.

The chain couples TRBV12-5 to TRBJ1-5, with 8 bases that match TRBD1. V lost 5 bases and J lost 10; bases outside the gene matches: 13. In germline, CDR1 is LGHNT, CDR2 FRNRAP. This CDR3 region has 15 residues. Here the CDR3 DNA reads TGTGCTAGTGGTCCCGGGACAGGAGGTTCTGGTCCCCAGCATTTT. This gives the protein CASGPGTGGSGPQHF. Complete variable domain (other parts from reference TRBV12-5 and TRBJ1-5): DARVTQTPRHKVTEMGQEVTMRCQPILGHNTVFWYRQTMMQGLELLAYFRNRAPLDDSGMPKDRFSAEMPDATLATLKIQPSEPRDSAVYFCASGPGTGGSGPQHFGDGTRLSIL.

This clone was recorded a few times. The chain links TRBV4-1 to TRBJ2-5; possible D gene TRBD1, 6 bases. Germline V gene sequence: CDR1 MGHRA, CDR2 YSYEKL. This CDR3 has 15 residues. V lost 0 bases and J 4 bases, leaving 12 bases between the germline ends. The CDR3 coding sequence is TGCGCCAGCAGCCAAGAGGGGGCGCGGAGAGAGACCCAGTACTTC. It yields the protein CASSQEGARRETQYF.

This clone was detected only once. J is TRBJ1-1 and V is TRBV6-5; tentatively, D is TRBD1 (6 bases). Germline values: CDR1 MNHEY, CDR2 SVGAGI. The CDR3 runs 12 residues. V dropped 6 bases and J dropped 9 bases, with 14 bases sitting between them. In DNA, the CDR3 is TGTGCCAGCAGGTACACAGGGCCGAAAGCTTTCTTT. Its protein product is CASRYTGPKAFF.

The chain recombines TRBV4-2 with TRBJ1-3; maybe TRBD1 (5 bases). The CDR3 covers 16 residues. Germline V gene data show CDR1 as LGHNA and CDR2 as YNFKEQ. Trimming stripped 0 bases from V and 2 bases from J, with 11 bases between. The CDR3 DNA sequence: TGTGCCAGCAGCCAAGAAGCAGGGCTAGCTGGAAACACCATATATTTT. Translation gives CASSQEAGLAGNTIYF.

This clone appeared a single time. V and J are TRBV3-1 (or the pseudogene TRBV3-2) and TRBJ2-7; 7 positions match TRBD1. V was pared by 4 bases and J by 9 bases, with 6 bases of the junction left unmatched. Germline V gives CDR1 LGHDT, CDR2 YNNKEL (reference sequence). CDR3 length: 12 residues. The CDR3 loop is CASSPDRVGQYF. The CDR3 bases are TGTGCCAGCAGCCCCGACAGGGTTGGGCAGTACTTC.

The V call is TRBV27, the J call TRBJ2-3; the D is unclear. This CDR3 has 12 residues. Trimming cost V 6 bases and J 2 bases, with 6 bases left between them. Germline V gene lookup returns CDR1 MNHEY and CDR2 SMNVEV (reference sequence). The CDR3 sequence is CASRRFTDTQYF. CDR3 sequence (DNA): TGTGCCAGCAGGAGGTTCACAGATACGCAGTATTTT.

V is TRBV7-9 and J is TRBJ2-7; D is perhaps TRBD2 (5 bases). Germline-derived CDR1 and CDR2 are SEHNR and FQNEAQ (reference sequence). The CDR3 sequence is 15 residues long. Trimming stripped 1 base from V and 3 bases from J, with 13 bases between. The CDR3 reads CASSLVGLAGYEQYF. As DNA, the CDR3 is TGTGCCAGCAGCTTAGTCGGTCTAGCCGGCTACGAGCAGTACTTC. The full variable domain, with the rest looked up from reference TRBV7-9 and TRBJ2-7, is DTGVSQNPRHKITKRGQNVTFRCDPISEHNRLYWYRQTLGQGPEFLTYFQNEAQLEKSRLLSDRFSAERPKGSFSTLEIQRTEQGDSAMYLCASSLVGLAGYEQYFGPGTRLTVT.